This entry lists 32 T cell receptor beta chains sequenced from one sample in a study of T cells in women clearing cervical HPV infection. Assay: immunoSEQ multiplex PCR; the TCRdb copy retains only in-frame clones and omits some. The sample includes fewer than 35,000 clones. The sample consisted of blood buffy coat. These receptors all come from a woman aged 18 to 75 with a cervical HPV16 infection that either progressed to CIN3+ or cleared (not recorded which).

Details on this clone: The read ends 3 residues before the CDR3 terminus; that terminus is restored from the germline J gene. This chain uses TRBV7-2 with TRBJ2-5; D call uncertain. Trimming pared 2 bases from V and 2 bases from J, leaving 6 bases between. Per the germline V gene, CDR1 is SGHTA and CDR2 is FQGNSA. This CDR3 is built from 13 residues. The CDR3 protein is CASSLRWQETQYF. CDR3 DNA, as far as it was read: TGTGCCAGCAGCTTACGGTGGCAAGAGACC.

Points on this clone: The read finishes 3 residues shy of the CDR3 end, and the germline J gene is used to complete it. The chain recombines TRBV7-9 with TRBJ1-1; D remains ambiguous. The V end lost 5 bases, the J end lost 5 bases, and 12 bases lay between the germline ends. Per the germline V gene, CDR1 is SEHNR and CDR2 is FQNEAQ (reference sequence). The CDR3 has 13 residues. Incomplete CDR3 DNA: TGTGCCAGCAGCCTCCAGGAAGGGACTGAA. This gives the protein CASSLQEGTE. The full-length CDR3 reads as CASSLQEGTEAFF.

A note on this clone: With the read ending 3 residues before the CDR3 end, the germline J gene is used to fill in that end. The rearrangement links TRBV2 to TRBJ2-1; no firm D call. The germline V gene has CDR1 SNHLY and CDR2 FYNNEI. V was pared by 6 bases and J by 5 bases, with 14 bases between. This CDR3 spans 14 amino acids. The CDR3 protein is CASRASSLHNEQFF. Partial CDR3 DNA: TGTGCCAGCAGAGCGAGCTCCCTCCACAATGAG.

Details on this clone: The read terminates 3 residues ahead of where the CDR3 ends, so the germline J gene completes it. The chain recombines TRBV29-1 with TRBJ1-2, with 8 bases aligning to TRBD1. Trimming at V came to 2 bases and at J to 5 bases, leaving 1 base not matched to a gene. The germline gives CDR1 SQVTM, CDR2 ANQGSEA. The CDR3 runs 12 residues. The sequenced part of the CDR3 DNA is TGCAGCGTTGAATGGACAGGGTATGGC. Encoded protein: CSVEWTGYG. The CDR3 reads in full as CSVEWTGYGYTF.

To note about this clone: The read halts 3 residues ahead of the CDR3 end, with the missing end drawn from the germline J gene. The J gene is TRBJ1-3, the V gene TRBV5-4; D call uncertain. Trimming shortened V by 4 bases and J by 0 bases, and 5 bases separated the two germline ends. The CDR3 is 13 residues long. Per germline, CDR1 SGHNT and CDR2 YYREEE (reference sequence). The DNA read from the CDR3 is TGTGCCAGCAGCCGCAGCTCTGGAAACACC. It specifies CASSRSSGNT. The whole CDR3 region reads CASSRSSGNTIYF.

Notes on this clone: The read stops 3 residues short of the end of the CDR3; the missing end is completed from the germline J gene. This rearrangement joins TRBV18 to TRBJ2-3; TRBD2 aligns across 9 bases. J lost 0 bases, V lost 3 bases, and 16 bases had no gene match. The CDR3 extends over 20 amino acids. Germline assignment: CDR1 KGHSH and CDR2 LQKENI. The CDR3 sequence: CASSPFEAGGQTTSTDTQYF. The DNA read from the CDR3 is TGTGCCAGCTCACCTTTTGAAGCGGGGGGCCAGACGACTAGCACAGATACG.

Of note for this clone: The read gets to within 3 residues of the CDR3 end, and the germline J gene fills in the rest. This chain joins TRBV6-2 or TRBV6-3 and TRBJ2-4, with 8 bases matching TRBD2. CDR1 is MNHEY, CDR2 SVGEGT, per germline. This CDR3 region has 15 residues. V was clipped by 6 bases and J by 4 bases; unmatched bases: 8. The CDR3 bases that were read are TGTGCCAGCAGCCCGGGTGGCGGGAGGAAAAACATT. This translates into CASSPGGGRKNI. The whole CDR3 is CASSPGGGRKNIQYF.

Notes on this clone: The observed sequence ends 3 residues before the CDR3 terminus, with the missing tail filled in from the germline J gene. The genes are TRBV6-1 and TRBJ1-5; D may be TRBD1 (5 bases). Germline CDR1 is MNHNS and CDR2 is SASEGT. CDR3 length equals 15 residues. V lost 2 bases to trimming and J lost 4 bases, with 12 bases between them. The CDR3 region is CASSEMGLVNQPQHF. The part of the CDR3 DNA that was read is TGTGCCAGCAGTGAAATGGGACTTGTGAATCAGCCC.

With respect to this clone: The CDR3 extends 3 residues past the end of the read, so its final part is completed from the germline J gene. The gene calls are TRBV5-1 and TRBJ2-7, with a weak D call TRBD1 (6 bases). The CDR3 extends over 14 amino acids. Between the trimmed V and J ends, which lost 5 bases and 1 base, there was a span of 13 bases. The germline V gene encodes CDR1 SGHRS and CDR2 YFSETQ. Incomplete CDR3 DNA: TGCGCCAGCAGGTCCGGGACAACGTCCTACGAG. Amino acids: CASRSGTTSYE. Given in full, the CDR3 is CASRSGTTSYEQYF.

For this clone: Read sequence stops 3 residues before the CDR3 end, and the germline J gene provides the missing end. J is TRBJ2-5 and V is TRBV12-3 or TRBV12-4; D gene uncertain. V shed 5 bases and J shed 5 bases, with 18 bases lying between them. The CDR3 sequence is 15 residues long. The sequenced CDR3 bases are TGTGCCAGCAGTAAACGACTGCAAGGCACGGAGACC. Amino acids: CASSKRLQGTET. The whole CDR3 sequence reads CASSKRLQGTETQYF.

This clone is labeled medium-sized based on frequency. The read comes to an end 3 residues before the CDR3 does, leaving the germline J gene to fill in the end. V gene TRBV19 combines with J gene TRBJ2-5, with 9 bases lining up with TRBD1. The V gene's germline CDR1 is LNHDA and CDR2 SQIVND (reference sequence). The CDR3 loop spans 16 amino acids. V gave up 0 bases and J gave up 4 bases; unmatched junction bases: 6. The covered CDR3 bases are TGTGCCAGTAGTATAGACCCCGGGACAGGGTCAGAGACC. This gives the protein CASSIDPGTGSET. The CDR3, in full, reads CASSIDPGTGSETQYF. The full variable domain, completed using reference TRBV19 and TRBJ2-5, is DGGITQSPKYLFRKEGQNVTLSCEQNLNHDAMYWYRQDPGQGLRLIYYSQIVNDFQKGDIAEGYSVSREKKESFPLTVTSAQKNPTAFYLCASSIDPGTGSETQYFGPGTRLLVL.

Points on this clone: The observed sequence ends 3 residues before the CDR3 terminus, with the missing tail filled in from the germline J gene. The V gene is TRBV10-3, the J gene TRBJ2-3, with 7 bases matching TRBD1. The CDR3 is made up of 17 amino acids. From germline, CDR1 is ENHRY and CDR2 SYGVKD. The CDR3 here is CAISATTGYKGGETQYF. The covered CDR3 bases are TGTGCCATCAGTGCCACGACAGGGTATAAAGGGGGAGAGACG.

In the case of this clone: Read data end 3 residues before the CDR3 end; the end is taken from the germline J gene. V gene TRBV18 combines with J gene TRBJ2-7; D might be TRBD1 (5 bases). Germline-derived CDR1 and CDR2 are KGHSH and LQKENI. The CDR3 runs to 14 residues. Trimming took off 2 bases at V and 4 bases at J, with 12 bases between the two ends. The chain's CDR3 is CASSPGREAYEQYF. Incomplete CDR3 DNA: TGTGCCAGCTCACCAGGCAGGGAAGCGTACGAG. The full variable domain, with the rest looked up from reference TRBV18 and TRBJ2-7, is NAGVMQNPRHLVRRRGQEARLRCSPMKGHSHVYWYRQLPEEGLKFMVYLQKENIIDESGMPKERFSAEFPKEGPSILRIQQVVRGDSAAYFCASSPGREAYEQYFGPGTRLTVT.

CDR3 bases read: TGTGCCAGCAGTTACTCGTCTCCCAGGGAGAACACTGAA. Translating gives CASSYSSPRENTE. The CDR3 reads in full as CASSYSSPRENTEAFF. The J gene is TRBJ1-1, the V gene TRBV6-2 or TRBV6-3; D may be TRBD1 (5 bases). From the germline J gene comes the end of the CDR3, since the read stops 3 residues before it. The germline CDR1 and CDR2 sequences are MNHEY and SVGEGT. CDR3 size: 16 residues. V gave up 0 bases and J gave up 1 base, with 12 bases separating them.

A word on this clone: The observed sequence ends 3 residues before the CDR3 terminus, with the missing tail filled in from the germline J gene. The chain combines TRBV18 with TRBJ2-7; tentatively, D is TRBD2 (6 bases). V gave up 2 bases and J gave up 3 bases, with 8 bases separating them. CDR3 length equals 13 residues. Germline-derived CDR1 and CDR2 are KGHSH and LQKENI. CDR3 bases read: TGTGCCAGCTCACCAGAGACTAGCTACGAG. Amino acids: CASSPETSYE. The CDR3 in full is CASSPETSYEQYF.

About this clone itself: The DNA ends 3 residues before the CDR3 does, and the rest of the CDR3 is filled in from the germline J gene. The chain couples TRBV23-1 to TRBJ1-1; a weak D match, TRBD1 (5 bases). TRBV23-1 is labeled an ORF, and its function is uncertain. The CDR3 contains 15 residues. CDR3 amino acids: CASSQSVGRGREAFF. The DNA read from the CDR3 is TGCGCCAGCAGTCAATCAGTGGGGCGGGGGAGGGAA.

Remarks on this clone: The read terminates 3 residues ahead of where the CDR3 ends, so the germline J gene completes it. The chain carries TRBV20-1 and TRBJ1-5; TRBD1 might be the D (5 bases). The CDR3 loop spans 16 amino acids. V was trimmed by 2 bases and J by 2 bases, leaving 16 bases between them. In germline, CDR1 is DFQATT, CDR2 SNEGSKA (reference sequence). The CDR3 bases that were read are TGCAGTGCTAGACCTTTGGGCCAGGGAGGCAATCAGCCC. This sequence encodes CSARPLGQGGNQP. The CDR3, in full, reads CSARPLGQGGNQPQHF.

On this clone: Coverage ceases 3 residues before the CDR3 finishes, and the germline J gene fills in the end. This sequence joins TRBV20-1 and TRBJ2-1, with 9 bases aligning to TRBD1. There are 16 residues in the CDR3. The germline gives CDR1 DFQATT, CDR2 SNEGSKA (reference sequence). The ends lost 0 bases at V and 6 bases at J; junction bases unmatched: 9. CDR3 DNA (partial): TGCAGTGCTAGAGAGAGGCGGGACAGGGTCGTCAATGAG. This encodes CSARERRDRVVNE. The CDR3 reads in full as CSARERRDRVVNEQFF.

Here the CDR3 reads CASSRSAGEQFF. Partial CDR3 DNA: TGTGCCAGCAGCCGAAGTGCCGGTGAG. V is TRBV7-9 and J is TRBJ2-1; D is unclear. The read is 3 residues too short to cover the CDR3 end, so that end is filled in from the germline J gene. The CDR3 covers 12 residues. Deletions cut 5 bases from V and 9 bases from J, with 11 bases between. Germline V gene data show CDR1 as SEHNR and CDR2 as FQNEAQ (reference sequence).

Worth noting for this clone: The CDR3 goes on 3 residues after the read ends, and that part is filled in from the germline J gene. The chain joins TRBV10-2 to TRBJ2-7, with 10 bases that match TRBD1. This CDR3 contains 14 residues. Trimming removed 5 bases from V and 2 bases from J; junction bases left unmatched: 3. Germline assignment: CDR1 WSHSY and CDR2 SAAADI. Incomplete CDR3 DNA: TGCGCCAGCAGTCCGGGACAGGGGCCCTACGAG. Translation gives CASSPGQGPYE. The CDR3 in full is CASSPGQGPYEQYF.

A note on this clone: Read coverage stops 3 residues before the CDR3 terminus; the germline J gene supplies the remainder. The chain combines TRBV30 with TRBJ2-1; D unresolved. In germline, CDR1 is GTSNPN, CDR2 SVGIG (reference sequence). Trimming shortened V by 3 bases and J by 4 bases, and 10 bases separated the two germline ends. This CDR3 is 13 amino acids long. The CDR3 is CAWSQLIYNEQFF. Partial CDR3 DNA: TGTGCCTGGAGCCAGTTGATTTACAATGAG.

For this clone: Sequencing ends 3 residues short of the CDR3 end; the germline J gene provides the rest. The chain uses TRBV5-1 and TRBJ1-1, with a weak D call TRBD1 (5 bases). V lost 3 bases and J lost 1, with 16 bases in between. The CDR3 loop spans 16 amino acids. Germline CDR1 SGHRS, CDR2 YFSETQ. CDR3 residues: CASSSDTGRGNTEAFF. The sequenced CDR3 bases are TGCGCCAGCAGCTCGGATACAGGAAGAGGGAACACTGAA.

For this clone: The read gets to within 3 residues of the CDR3 end, and the germline J gene fills in the rest. The chain links TRBV30 to TRBJ2-6; D possibly corresponds to TRBD1 (5 bases). The V gene's germline CDR1 is GTSNPN and CDR2 SVGIG (reference sequence). The CDR3 is 15 residues long. V lost 1 base and J 4 bases, leaving 11 bases between the germline ends. CDR3 DNA, as far as it was read: TGTGCCTGGAGTGCAGGGTTGTCCGGGGCCAACGTC. Its protein product is CAWSAGLSGANV. The whole CDR3 sequence reads CAWSAGLSGANVLTF.

With respect to this clone: Coverage ceases 3 residues before the CDR3 finishes, and the germline J gene fills in the end. This chain connects TRBV19 to TRBJ2-6; 7 bases match TRBD2. The CDR3 extends over 18 amino acids. Germline CDR1 and CDR2: LNHDA and SQIVND (reference sequence). V lost 1 base and J lost 2; bases outside the gene matches: 8. The CDR3 loop reads CASSIGWWGGAGANVLTF. Partial CDR3 DNA: TGTGCCAGTAGTATAGGTTGGTGGGGGGGAGCTGGGGCCAACGTC.

To note about this clone: The read finishes 3 residues shy of the CDR3 end, and the germline J gene is used to complete it. This sample also contains other DNA sequences that code for the same CDR3. The chain links TRBV6-1 to TRBJ1-5; D is ambiguous. The CDR3 is 13 amino acids. Germline CDR1 is MNHNS and CDR2 is SASEGT. V was shortened by 6 bases and J by 2 bases, with 8 bases between the two germline ends. CDR3 DNA (partial): TGTGCCAGCAGCGAAAGGGGCAATCAGCCC. It encodes CASSERGNQP. From start to end, the CDR3 is CASSERGNQPQHF.

Note on this clone: The CDR3 goes on 3 residues after the read ends, and that part is filled in from the germline J gene. V is TRBV7-9 and J is TRBJ1-2; perhaps TRBD1 as D (5 bases). V was cut by 6 bases and J by 4 bases, with 12 bases left in between. Germline loops: CDR1 SEHNR, CDR2 FQNEAQ (reference sequence). The CDR3 sequence is 13 residues long. The CDR3 here is CASRVGAFYGYTF. The covered CDR3 bases are TGTGCCAGCAGGGTTGGGGCTTTCTATGGC.

Note on this clone: The read is 3 residues too short to cover the CDR3 end, so that end is filled in from the germline J gene. The chain carries TRBV5-1 and TRBJ2-5; the match to TRBD1 covers 8 bases. Germline trimming cut 4 bases from V and 2 bases from J; bases unmatched to any gene: 7. The CDR3 spans 15 residues. The germline V gene encodes CDR1 SGHRS and CDR2 YFSETQ. The CDR3 sequence: CASSPGGWKQETQYF. The covered CDR3 bases are TGCGCCAGCAGCCCAGGGGGCTGGAAACAAGAGACC.

About this clone itself: Coverage ceases 3 residues before the CDR3 finishes, and the germline J gene fills in the end. This chain uses TRBV7-2 with TRBJ1-2; perhaps TRBD1 as D (6 bases). The germline CDR1 and CDR2 sequences are SGHTA and FQGNSA. This CDR3 contains 13 residues. The sequenced part of the CDR3 DNA is TGTGCCAGCATCCTTACAGGGCTTGCAGGC. It encodes CASILTGLAG. The entire CDR3 protein is CASILTGLAGYTF.

As for this clone: The read falls 3 residues short of the CDR3 end, and the missing part is taken from the germline J gene. The chain combines TRBV20-1 with TRBJ2-1; 9 bases match TRBD2. This CDR3 has 14 amino acids. Trimming at V came to 5 bases and at J to 7 bases, leaving 9 bases not matched to a gene. The germline V gene has CDR1 DFQATT and CDR2 SNEGSKA (reference sequence). The CDR3 sequence: CSAPRVAGANEQFF. Incomplete CDR3 DNA: TGCAGTGCTCCCAGGGTAGCGGGGGCGAATGAG.

Of note for this clone: The missing CDR3 end, 3 residues past where the read stops, is filled in from the germline J gene. This chain links TRBV27 with TRBJ2-7; D is unclear. The CDR3 is 13 residues long. V lost 5 bases and J 1 base, leaving 9 bases between the germline ends. Germline V gene sequence: CDR1 MNHEY, CDR2 SMNVEV (reference sequence). Here the CDR3 reads CASSIRASYEQYF. The covered CDR3 bases are TGTGCCAGCAGTATTAGGGCGTCCTACGAG.

Incomplete CDR3 DNA: TGTGCCAGCAGGGGGGGGCAGATCCTCACAGATACG. It is translated as CASRGGQILTDT. In full, the CDR3 reads CASRGGQILTDTQYF. The chain carries TRBV11-2 and TRBJ2-3, with a weak D call TRBD2 (7 bases). With the read ending 3 residues before the CDR3 end, the germline J gene is used to fill in that end. Germline V gene lookup returns CDR1 SGHAT and CDR2 FQNNGV. The CDR3 length is 15 residues. V was shortened by 6 bases and J by 2 bases, with 15 bases between the two germline ends.

For this clone: The CDR3 is cut off 3 residues early in the read; its end comes from the germline J gene. The chain recombines TRBV2 with TRBJ2-7; D might be TRBD2 (5 bases). Trimming took off 8 bases at V and 0 bases at J, with 14 bases between the two ends. Germline lookup yields CDR1 SNHLY and CDR2 FYNNEI. This CDR3 comprises 14 residues. CDR3 DNA, as far as it was read: TGTGCCAGCGTGGGCGACGGAGGCTCCTACGAG. Protein product: CASVGDGGSYE. The entire CDR3 reads CASVGDGGSYEQYF.